Following are 24 T cell receptor beta chains from one sample sequenced in a study of early T cells in non-severe SARS-CoV-2 infection (dated by TCRdb to about 2021). To prepare the library, 5' RACE was applied. TCRdb shows the sequencer as NextSeq 500. TCRdb reran the public reads through fastp at Q25 and MiXCR, keeping productive beta chains. A single entry per CDR3 protein holds the most common genes and DNA from its merged rows. The sample table shows 100,000 or so distinct CDR3 sequences, and around 13% are seen once. The leading ten clones occupy roughly 6.2% of the sample. The sample comprised whole blood. These receptors all stem from an adult who was a healthcare worker with PCR-confirmed SARS-CoV-2 infection or an uninfected control (not recorded which).

This clonotype showed up many times. The rearrangement uses TRBV12-3 or TRBV12-4 and TRBJ2-7; D call uncertain. Trimming cost V 6 bases and J 5 bases, with 8 bases left between them. This CDR3 comprises 11 residues. In DNA, the CDR3 is TGTGCCAGCAGCTATGGGCACGAGCAGTACTTC. Translated: CASSYGHEQYF.

This clonotype has only a few counts. The rearrangement joins TRBV15 to TRBJ1-4, with a possible D match to TRBD1 (6 bases). CDR1 and CDR2 (germline): LNHNV, YYDKDF (reference sequence). V dropped 2 bases and J dropped 8 bases, with 12 bases sitting between them. The CDR3 runs 14 residues. The CDR3 protein is CATSRNRADEKLFF. The CDR3 DNA reads TGTGCCACCAGCAGAAACAGGGCGGACGAAAAACTGTTTTTT. The full variable domain, in which reference TRBV15 and TRBJ1-4 provide the parts outside the CDR3, is DAMVIQNPRYQVTQFGKPVTLSCSQTLNHNVMYWYQQKSSQAPKLLFHYYDKDFNNEADTPDNFQSRRPNTSFCFLDIRSPGLGDTAMYLCATSRNRADEKLFFGSGTQLSVL.

V gene TRBV19 combines with J gene TRBJ2-1; no firm D call. This CDR3 is built from 14 residues. Germline CDR1 and CDR2: LNHDA and SQIVND (reference sequence). CDR3 coding DNA: TGTGCGGCAGGCACATTTAGCTCCTACAATGAGCAGTTCTTC. Encoded protein: CAAGTFSSYNEQFF.

The table lists this clonotype with a few counts. The rearrangement links TRBV29-1 to TRBJ2-1; possible D gene TRBD1, 6 bases. The CDR3 totals 14 residues. Germline values: CDR1 SQVTM, CDR2 ANQGSEA. This CDR3 reads CTYMGAHEGNEQFF. The CDR3 nucleotides read TGCACCTACATGGGGGCTCACGAAGGGAATGAGCAGTTCTTC.

This clonotype was picked up a small number of times. V and J are TRBV3-1 and TRBJ2-2; 10 bases fit TRBD1. There are 14 residues in the CDR3. Germline V gene sequence: CDR1 LGHDT, CDR2 YNNKEL (reference sequence). V lost 4 bases, J lost 9 bases, and 5 bases stayed unmatched. Written as DNA, the CDR3 is TGTGCCAGCAGCCCTGGGACAGGGGCTAGGGAGCTGTTTTTT. It codes for CASSPGTGARELFF. Using reference TRBV3-1 and TRBJ2-2 for the parts outside the CDR3, the full variable domain is DTAVSQTPKYLVTQMGNDKSIKCEQNLGHDTMYWYKQDSKKFLKIMFSYNNKELIINETVPNRFSPKSPDKAHLNLHINSLELGDSAVYFCASSPGTGARELFFGEGSRLTVL.

This clonotype was observed a handful of times. The chain has TRBV10-3 and TRBJ2-7; no clear D gene. This CDR3 is built from 15 residues. Germline V gene sequence: CDR1 ENHRY, CDR2 SYGVKD. The ends were cut back, 9 bases at V and 0 bases at J, with 18 bases in the middle. The CDR3 sequence: CAIQARAIISYEQYF. DNA for the CDR3: TGTGCCATTCAAGCCCGGGCCATCATCTCCTACGAGCAGTACTTC.

The V and J genes are TRBV7-2 and TRBJ2-3, with a possible D match to TRBD2 (5 bases). Trimming took 5 bases from V and 2 from J, leaving 11 bases between them. The CDR3 totals 14 residues. Germline V CDR1 and CDR2: SGHTA, FQGNSA. Here the CDR3 DNA reads TGTGCCAGCAGCGCCGGACTTCCCACAGATACGCAGTATTTT. This encodes CASSAGLPTDTQYF.

The chain carries TRBV10-2 and TRBJ2-1; 11 nucleotides line up with TRBD2. The CDR3 is made up of 14 amino acids. V was clipped by 5 bases and J by 10 bases; unmatched bases: 7. Germline values: CDR1 WSHSY, CDR2 SAAADI. The CDR3 protein is CASSRSGRAGEQFF. Here the CDR3 DNA reads TGCGCCAGCAGTCGTAGCGGGAGGGCCGGGGAGCAGTTCTTC.

This clonotype was counted many times. The V gene is TRBV2, the J gene TRBJ1-5; 11 bases map to TRBD1. Looked up from germline, CDR1 is SNHLY and CDR2 is FYNNEI. Trimming took 6 bases from V and 6 from J; bases not matched to a gene: 7. This CDR3 contains 15 residues. The CDR3: CASRAGTGGLQPQHF. CDR3 nucleotides: TGTGCCAGCAGAGCCGGGACAGGGGGTCTTCAGCCCCAGCATTTT.

This clonotype was counted at least ten times. This chain connects TRBV4-1 to TRBJ1-5; no clear D. The CDR3 has 16 residues. Deletions cut 3 bases from V and 6 bases from J, with 18 bases between. In germline, CDR1 is MGHRA, CDR2 YSYEKL. The CDR3 protein is CASSHSYSTFSQPQHF. CDR3 in DNA: TGCGCCAGCAGCCATTCGTACAGTACATTTTCTCAGCCCCAGCATTTT.

This clonotype was counted between two and nine times. The J gene is TRBJ2-7, the V gene TRBV29-1; D is unclear. V was trimmed by 4 bases and J by 1 base, leaving 5 bases between them. CDR3 length: 11 amino acids. CDR1 SQVTM and CDR2 ANQGSEA come from the germline V gene. CDR3 nucleotide sequence: TGCAGCGTTGCGGGTTCCTACGAGCAGTACTTC. Encoded protein: CSVAGSYEQYF.

CDR3 protein: CSVMDRGRTETQYF. DNA of the CDR3: TGCAGCGTAATGGACAGGGGGCGGACGGAGACCCAGTACTTC. The V gene is TRBV29-1, the J gene TRBJ2-5; 11 bases align to TRBD1. The CDR3 consists of 14 residues. Unmatched junction bases numbered 8, after V lost 6 bases and J lost 5 bases. Germline V gene sequence: CDR1 SQVTM, CDR2 ANQGSEA. Complete variable domain (other parts from reference TRBV29-1 and TRBJ2-5): SAVISQKPSRDICQRGTSLTIQCQVDSQVTMMFWYRQQPGQSLTLIATANQGSEATYESGFVIDKFPISRPNLTFSTLTVSNMSPEDSSIYLCSVMDRGRTETQYFGPGTRLLVL.

This clonotype was seen more than once but under ten times. V and J are TRBV4-3 and TRBJ2-4; 9 positions match TRBD2. The J segment lost 8 bases and the V segment lost 4 bases, leaving 9 bases of the junction unmatched. This CDR3 has 15 residues. Germline CDR1 reads LGHNA; CDR2 reads YSLEER. CDR3: CASSPSRSGRHIQYF. DNA for the CDR3: TGCGCCAGCAGCCCATCCCGGAGCGGGAGGCACATTCAGTACTTC.

This clonotype was counted at least ten times. V gene TRBV2 combines with J gene TRBJ2-5; a weak D match, TRBD1 (6 bases). V was trimmed by 7 bases and J by 0 bases, leaving 6 bases between them. The CDR3 extends over 12 amino acids. Germline assignment: CDR1 SNHLY and CDR2 FYNNEI. CDR3 coding DNA: TGTGCCAGCAAGGGGGACCAAGAGACCCAGTACTTC. Its protein is CASKGDQETQYF.

This clonotype was found a few times. CDR3 bases: TGTGCCAGCAGTTTATCGGGACACGAAAAACTGTTTTTT. Translation: CASSLSGHEKLFF. V and J are TRBV27 and TRBJ1-4; perhaps TRBD1 as D (6 bases). Trimming cost V 0 bases and J 8 bases, with 7 bases left between them. Per germline, CDR1 MNHEY and CDR2 SMNVEV (reference sequence). The CDR3 contains 13 residues.

Of note for this clonotype: This may stem from a read error, because a much larger clone lies one nucleotide away. A read error is likely, as this CDR3 ends without the conserved phenylalanine or tryptophan. V gene TRBV7-9 combines with J gene TRBJ2-3; D is unresolved. The CDR3 runs to 15 residues. Per the germline V gene, CDR1 is SEHNR and CDR2 is FQNEAQ (reference sequence). Trimming left V 2 bases short and J 0 bases short, with 9 bases between. The CDR3 loop reads CASSLKQLSTDTQYV. The CDR3 coding sequence is TGTGCCAGCAGCTTAAAACAACTTAGCACAGATACGCAGTATGTT.

This chain links TRBV2 with TRBJ1-2, with D uncertain. Germline CDR1 is SNHLY and CDR2 is FYNNEI. V lost 5 bases and J 0 bases, leaving 7 bases between the germline ends. CDR3 length equals 13 residues. Here the CDR3 reads CASSLGTNYGYTF. In DNA, the CDR3 is TGTGCCAGCAGTCTCGGTACTAACTATGGCTACACCTTC.

The chain has TRBV29-1 and TRBJ1-1, with unresolved D. Per the germline V gene, CDR1 is SQVTM and CDR2 is ANQGSEA. The CDR3 covers 10 residues. Trimming took off 6 bases at V and 2 bases at J, with 4 bases between the two ends. The CDR3 DNA reads as TGCAGCGTCCTAAACACTGAAGCTTTCTTT. Protein: CSVLNTEAFF.

The chain is built from TRBV27 and TRBJ1-1; no firm D call. The V end was cut by 2 bases, the J end by 0 bases, with 16 bases between. This CDR3 is 17 amino acids long. Germline loops: CDR1 MNHEY, CDR2 SMNVEV (reference sequence). CDR3 in amino acids: CASSLRAWATVNTEAFF. The CDR3 nucleotides read TGTGCCAGCAGTTTACGAGCCTGGGCGACGGTGAACACTGAAGCTTTCTTT.

This clonotype was detected many times. The chain combines TRBV4-1 with TRBJ1-1, with 7 bases aligning to TRBD1. The germline V gene encodes CDR1 MGHRA and CDR2 YSYEKL. This CDR3 has 15 residues. Trimming took 4 bases from V and 6 from J; bases not matched to a gene: 11. The CDR3, as DNA: TGCGCCAGCAGCCTGGGGGGACAGCGAACCTCTGAAGCTTTCTTT. It yields the protein CASSLGGQRTSEAFF.

The chain uses TRBV28 and TRBJ2-2, with 7 bases aligning to TRBD2. Trimming cost V 2 bases and J 6 bases; bases outside gene matches: 6. Looked up from germline, CDR1 is MDHEN and CDR2 is SYDVKM. The CDR3 loop spans 15 amino acids. As DNA, the CDR3 is TGTGCCAGCAGTTTACGACTAGCTGGTGCCGGGGAGCTGTTTTTT. As protein: CASSLRLAGAGELFF.

This chain links TRBV5-1 with TRBJ2-2; D unresolved. Germline assignment: CDR1 SGHRS and CDR2 YFSETQ. This CDR3 has 15 amino acids. Between the trimmed V and J ends, which lost 4 bases and 2 bases, there was a span of 12 bases. In nucleotides, the CDR3 is TGCGCCAGCAGCCGCGAGCTTTTAAACACCGGGGAGCTGTTTTTT. Protein sequence: CASSRELLNTGELFF.

This clonotype was picked up many times. The chain combines TRBV28 with TRBJ1-2; D is ambiguous. Trimming shortened V by 5 bases and J by 4 bases, and 5 bases separated the two germline ends. Germline V CDR1 and CDR2: MDHEN, SYDVKM. CDR3 length: 11 amino acids. CDR3: CASSLTYGYTF. CDR3 DNA sequence: TGTGCCAGCAGTCTTACCTATGGCTACACCTTC.

This chain uses TRBV5-1 with TRBJ2-5, with 9 bases fitting TRBD2. Germline trimming cut 4 bases from V and 3 bases from J; bases unmatched to any gene: 4. The CDR3 runs 14 residues. Germline CDR1 is SGHRS and CDR2 is YFSETQ. CDR3 protein: CASSPGTSKETQYF. CDR3 bases: TGCGCCAGCAGCCCCGGGACTAGCAAAGAGACCCAGTACTTC.